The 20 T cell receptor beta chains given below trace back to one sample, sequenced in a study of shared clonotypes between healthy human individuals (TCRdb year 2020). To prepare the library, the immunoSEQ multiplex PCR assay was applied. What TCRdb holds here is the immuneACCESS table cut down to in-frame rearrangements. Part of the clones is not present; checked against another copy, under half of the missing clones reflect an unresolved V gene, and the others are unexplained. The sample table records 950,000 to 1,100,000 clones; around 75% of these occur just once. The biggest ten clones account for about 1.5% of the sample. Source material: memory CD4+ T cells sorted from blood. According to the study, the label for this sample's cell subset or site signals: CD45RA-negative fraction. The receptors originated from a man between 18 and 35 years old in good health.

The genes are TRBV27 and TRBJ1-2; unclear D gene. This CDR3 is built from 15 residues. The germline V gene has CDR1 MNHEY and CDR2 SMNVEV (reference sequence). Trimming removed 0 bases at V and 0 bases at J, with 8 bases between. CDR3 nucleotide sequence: TGTGCCAGCAGTTTATCGGAAGTAGCTAACTATGGCTACACCTTC. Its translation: CASSLSEVANYGYTF.

CDR3 sequence: CASSSILAGAQYF. Written as DNA, the CDR3 is TGTGCCAGCAGCTCCATACTAGCGGGGGCTCAGTACTTC. The rearrangement joins TRBV11-2 to TRBJ2-5; 11 bases line up with TRBD2. The CDR3 extends over 13 amino acids. The germline V gene encodes CDR1 SGHAT and CDR2 FQNNGV. V gave up 4 bases and J gave up 11 bases; unmatched junction bases: 6.

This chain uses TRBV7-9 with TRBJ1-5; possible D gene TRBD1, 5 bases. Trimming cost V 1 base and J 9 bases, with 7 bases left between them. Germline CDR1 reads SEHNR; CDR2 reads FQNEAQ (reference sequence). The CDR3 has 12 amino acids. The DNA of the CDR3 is TGTGCCAGCAGCTTAGTGGGGGGGCCCCAGCATTTT. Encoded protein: CASSLVGGPQHF.

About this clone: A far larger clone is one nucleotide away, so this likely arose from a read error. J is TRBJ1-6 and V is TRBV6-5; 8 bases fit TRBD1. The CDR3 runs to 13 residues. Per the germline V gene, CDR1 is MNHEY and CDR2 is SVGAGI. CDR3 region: CAGRDRGGSPLHF. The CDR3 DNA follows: TGTGCCGGCAGAGACAGGGGAGGGTCACCCCTCCACTTT.

In DNA form, the CDR3 reads TGCGCCAGCAGCCATACTACAGGGATGGCCACCGGGGAGCTGTTTTTT. Its translation: CASSHTTGMATGELFF. The genes are TRBV5-1 and TRBJ2-2; D is possibly TRBD1 (6 bases). This CDR3 has 16 residues. Germline CDR1 is SGHRS and CDR2 is YFSETQ. V was shortened by 4 bases and J by 4 bases, with 17 bases between the two germline ends.

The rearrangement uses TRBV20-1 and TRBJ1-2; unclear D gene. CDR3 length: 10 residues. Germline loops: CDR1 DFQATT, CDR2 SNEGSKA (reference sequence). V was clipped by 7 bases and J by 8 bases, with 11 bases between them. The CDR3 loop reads CSVSSDGYTF. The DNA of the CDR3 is TGCAGTGTCTCCTCTGACGGCTACACCTTC.

The CDR3 here is CSVESDTDYEQYF. CDR3 sequence (DNA): TGCAGCGTTGAATCCGACACCGACTACGAGCAGTACTTC. J is TRBJ2-7 and V is TRBV29-1; D remains ambiguous. The length of the CDR3 is 13 residues. The V end was cut by 2 bases, the J end by 3 bases, with 11 bases between. CDR1 is SQVTM and CDR2 is ANQGSEA in the germline V gene.

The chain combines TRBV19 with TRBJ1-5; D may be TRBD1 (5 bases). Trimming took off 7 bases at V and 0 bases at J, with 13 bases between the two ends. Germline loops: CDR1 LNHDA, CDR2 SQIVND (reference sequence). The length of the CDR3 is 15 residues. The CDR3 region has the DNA TGTGCCAGTACCGCGGGGGGGGGTAGCAATCAGCCCCAGCATTTT. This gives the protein CASTAGGGSNQPQHF.

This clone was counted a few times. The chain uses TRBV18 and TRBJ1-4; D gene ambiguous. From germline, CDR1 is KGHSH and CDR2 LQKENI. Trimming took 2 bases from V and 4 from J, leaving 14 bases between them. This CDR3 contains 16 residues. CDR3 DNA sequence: TGTGCCAGCTCACCAAGCGGGTCCTGGATTAATGAAAAACTGTTTTTT. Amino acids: CASSPSGSWINEKLFF. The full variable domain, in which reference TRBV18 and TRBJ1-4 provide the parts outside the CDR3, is NAGVMQNPRHLVRRRGQEARLRCSPMKGHSHVYWYRQLPEEGLKFMVYLQKENIIDESGMPKERFSAEFPKEGPSILRIQQVVRGDSAAYFCASSPSGSWINEKLFFGSGTQLSVL.

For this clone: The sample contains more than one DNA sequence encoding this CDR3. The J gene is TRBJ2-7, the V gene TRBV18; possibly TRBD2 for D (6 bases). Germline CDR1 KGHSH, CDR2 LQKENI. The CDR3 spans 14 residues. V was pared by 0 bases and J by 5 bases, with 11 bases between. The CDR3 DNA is TGTGCCAGCTCACCACCGACGGGGGTCCACGAGCAGTACTTC. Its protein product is CASSPPTGVHEQYF.

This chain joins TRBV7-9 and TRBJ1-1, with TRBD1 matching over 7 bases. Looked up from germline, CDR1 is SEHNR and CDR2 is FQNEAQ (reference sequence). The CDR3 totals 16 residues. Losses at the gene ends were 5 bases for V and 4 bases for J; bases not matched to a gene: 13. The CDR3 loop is CASSGLRRGQGTEAFF. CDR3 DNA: TGTGCCAGCAGCGGGCTTAGGAGGGGGCAGGGCACTGAAGCTTTCTTT.

Here the CDR3 reads CAWSAQRPLHF. As DNA, the CDR3 is TGTGCCTGGAGTGCCCAGAGACCCCTCCACTTT. This rearrangement joins TRBV30 to TRBJ1-6; D call uncertain. The CDR3 has 11 residues. From germline, CDR1 is GTSNPN and CDR2 SVGIG (reference sequence). Trimming shortened V by 1 base and J by 12 bases, and 7 bases separated the two germline ends.

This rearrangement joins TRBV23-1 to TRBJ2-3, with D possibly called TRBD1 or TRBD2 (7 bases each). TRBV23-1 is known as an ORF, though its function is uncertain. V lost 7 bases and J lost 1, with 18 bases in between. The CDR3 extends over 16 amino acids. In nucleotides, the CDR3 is TGCGCCAGCATCCAGGGGGGGGCCTGGGGCACAGATACGCAGTATTTT. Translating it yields CASIQGGAWGTDTQYF.

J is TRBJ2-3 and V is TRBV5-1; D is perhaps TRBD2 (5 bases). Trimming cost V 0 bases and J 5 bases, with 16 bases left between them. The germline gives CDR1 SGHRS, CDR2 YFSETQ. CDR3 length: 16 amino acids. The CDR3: CASSLGPLGTGDTQYF. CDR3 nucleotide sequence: TGCGCCAGCAGCTTGGGGCCACTAGGAACTGGAGATACGCAGTATTTT.

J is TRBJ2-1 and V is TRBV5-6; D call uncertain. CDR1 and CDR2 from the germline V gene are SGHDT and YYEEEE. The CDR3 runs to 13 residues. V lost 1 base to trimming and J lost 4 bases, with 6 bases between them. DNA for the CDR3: TGTGCCAGCAGCTTGCCAGGATACAATGAGCAGTTCTTC. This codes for CASSLPGYNEQFF. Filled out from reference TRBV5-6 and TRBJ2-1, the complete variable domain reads DAGVTQSPTHLIKTRGQQVTLRCSPKSGHDTVSWYQQALGQGPQFIFQYYEEEERQRGNFPDRFSGHQFPNYSSELNVNALLLGDSALYLCASSLPGYNEQFFGPGTRLTVL.

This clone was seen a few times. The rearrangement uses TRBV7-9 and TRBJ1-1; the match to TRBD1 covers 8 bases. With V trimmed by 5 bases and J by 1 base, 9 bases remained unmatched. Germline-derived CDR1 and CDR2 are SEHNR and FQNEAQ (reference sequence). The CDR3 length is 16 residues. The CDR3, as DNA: TGTGCCAGCAGCCCCCGGACAGGGATTGGGAACACTGAAGCTTTCTTT. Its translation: CASSPRTGIGNTEAFF.

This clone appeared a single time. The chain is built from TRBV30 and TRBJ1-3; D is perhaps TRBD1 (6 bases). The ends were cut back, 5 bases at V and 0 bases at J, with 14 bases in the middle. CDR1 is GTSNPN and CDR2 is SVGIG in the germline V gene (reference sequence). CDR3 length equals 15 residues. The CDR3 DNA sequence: TGTGCCTGGGGGATAGGGGGTTACTCTGGAAACACCATATATTTT. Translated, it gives CAWGIGGYSGNTIYF.

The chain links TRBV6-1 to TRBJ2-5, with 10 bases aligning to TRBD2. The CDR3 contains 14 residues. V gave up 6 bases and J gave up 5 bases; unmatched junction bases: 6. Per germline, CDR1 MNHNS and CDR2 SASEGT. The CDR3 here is CASSLGTSVETQYF. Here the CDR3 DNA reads TGTGCCAGCAGCCTCGGGACTAGCGTGGAGACCCAGTACTTC.

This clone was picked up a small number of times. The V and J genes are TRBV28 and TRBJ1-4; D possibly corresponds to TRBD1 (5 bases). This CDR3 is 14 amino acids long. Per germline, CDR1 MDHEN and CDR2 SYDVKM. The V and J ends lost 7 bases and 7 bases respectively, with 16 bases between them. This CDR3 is CASTQGGWGEKLFF. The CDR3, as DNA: TGTGCCAGCACCCAGGGCGGGTGGGGTGAAAAACTGTTTTTT.

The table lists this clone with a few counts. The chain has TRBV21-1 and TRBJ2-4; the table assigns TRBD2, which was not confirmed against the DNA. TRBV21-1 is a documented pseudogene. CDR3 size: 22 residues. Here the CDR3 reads CASSKEGSGRCRRSKVKNIQYF. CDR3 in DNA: TGTGCCAGCAGCAAAGAGGGTAGCGGGAGATGCCGACGTAGTAAGGTCAAAAACATTCAGTACTTC.